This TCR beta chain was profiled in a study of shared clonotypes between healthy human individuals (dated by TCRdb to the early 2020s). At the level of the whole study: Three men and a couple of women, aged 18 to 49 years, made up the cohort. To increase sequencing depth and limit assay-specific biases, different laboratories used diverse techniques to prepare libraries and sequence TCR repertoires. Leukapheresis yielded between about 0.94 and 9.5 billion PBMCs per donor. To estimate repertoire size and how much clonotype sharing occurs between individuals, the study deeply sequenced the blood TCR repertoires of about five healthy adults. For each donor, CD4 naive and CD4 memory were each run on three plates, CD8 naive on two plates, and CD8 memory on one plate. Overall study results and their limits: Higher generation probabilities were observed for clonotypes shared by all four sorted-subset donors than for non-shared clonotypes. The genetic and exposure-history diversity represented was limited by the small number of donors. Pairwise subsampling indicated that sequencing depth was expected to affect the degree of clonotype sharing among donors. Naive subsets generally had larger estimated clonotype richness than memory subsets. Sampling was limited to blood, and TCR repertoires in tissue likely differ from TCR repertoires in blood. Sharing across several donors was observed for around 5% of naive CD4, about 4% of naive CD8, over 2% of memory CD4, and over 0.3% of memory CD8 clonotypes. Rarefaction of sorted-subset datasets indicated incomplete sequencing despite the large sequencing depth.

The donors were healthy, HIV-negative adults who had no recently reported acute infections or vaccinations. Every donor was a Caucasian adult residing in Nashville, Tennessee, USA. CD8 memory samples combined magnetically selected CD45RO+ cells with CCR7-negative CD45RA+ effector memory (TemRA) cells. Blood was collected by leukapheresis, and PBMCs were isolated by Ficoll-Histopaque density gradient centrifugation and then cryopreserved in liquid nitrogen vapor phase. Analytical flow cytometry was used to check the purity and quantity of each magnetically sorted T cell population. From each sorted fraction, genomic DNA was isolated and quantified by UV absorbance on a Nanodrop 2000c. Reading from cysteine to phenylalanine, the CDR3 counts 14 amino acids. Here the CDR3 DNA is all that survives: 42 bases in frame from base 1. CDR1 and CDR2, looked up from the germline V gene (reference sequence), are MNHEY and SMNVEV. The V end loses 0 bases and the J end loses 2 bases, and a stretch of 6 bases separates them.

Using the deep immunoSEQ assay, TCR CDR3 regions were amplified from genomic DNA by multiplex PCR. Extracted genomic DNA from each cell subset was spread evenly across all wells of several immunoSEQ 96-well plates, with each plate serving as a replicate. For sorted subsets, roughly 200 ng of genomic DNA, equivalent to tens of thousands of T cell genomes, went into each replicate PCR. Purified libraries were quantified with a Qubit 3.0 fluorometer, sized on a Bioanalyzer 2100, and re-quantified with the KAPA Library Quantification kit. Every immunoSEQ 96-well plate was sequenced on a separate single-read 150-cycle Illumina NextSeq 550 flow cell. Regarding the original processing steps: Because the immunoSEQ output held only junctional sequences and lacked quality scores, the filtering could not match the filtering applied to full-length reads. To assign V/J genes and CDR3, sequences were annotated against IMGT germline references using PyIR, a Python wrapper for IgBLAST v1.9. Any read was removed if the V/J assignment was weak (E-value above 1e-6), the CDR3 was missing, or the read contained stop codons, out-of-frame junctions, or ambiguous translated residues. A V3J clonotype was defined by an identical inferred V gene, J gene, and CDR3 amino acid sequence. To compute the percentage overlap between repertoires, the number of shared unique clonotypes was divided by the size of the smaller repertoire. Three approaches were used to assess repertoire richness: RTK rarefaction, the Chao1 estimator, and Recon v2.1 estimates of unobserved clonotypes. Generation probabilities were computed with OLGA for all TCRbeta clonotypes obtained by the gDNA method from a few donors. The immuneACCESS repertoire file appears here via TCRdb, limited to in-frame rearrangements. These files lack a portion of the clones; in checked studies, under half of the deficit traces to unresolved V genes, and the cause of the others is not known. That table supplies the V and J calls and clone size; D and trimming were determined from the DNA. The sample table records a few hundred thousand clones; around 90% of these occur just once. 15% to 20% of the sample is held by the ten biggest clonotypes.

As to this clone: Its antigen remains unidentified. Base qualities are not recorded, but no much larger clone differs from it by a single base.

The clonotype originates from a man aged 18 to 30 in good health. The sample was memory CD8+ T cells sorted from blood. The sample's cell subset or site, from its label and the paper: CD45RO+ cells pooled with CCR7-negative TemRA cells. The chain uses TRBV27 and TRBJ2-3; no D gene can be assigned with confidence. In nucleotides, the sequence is TGTGCCAGCAGTTTATCCGACTCCACAGATACGCAGTATTTT. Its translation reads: CASSLSDSTDTQYF.